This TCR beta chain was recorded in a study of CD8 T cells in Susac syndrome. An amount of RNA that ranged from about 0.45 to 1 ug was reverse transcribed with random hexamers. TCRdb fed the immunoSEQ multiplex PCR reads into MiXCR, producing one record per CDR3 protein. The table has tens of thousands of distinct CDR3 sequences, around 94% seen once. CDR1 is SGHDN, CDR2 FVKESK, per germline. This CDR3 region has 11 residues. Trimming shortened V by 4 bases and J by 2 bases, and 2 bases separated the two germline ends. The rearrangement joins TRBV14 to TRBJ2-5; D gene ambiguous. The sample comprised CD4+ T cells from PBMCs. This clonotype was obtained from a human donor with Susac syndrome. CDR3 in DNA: TGTGCCAGCAGCCGTCAAGAGACCCAGTACTTC. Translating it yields CASSRQETQYF.